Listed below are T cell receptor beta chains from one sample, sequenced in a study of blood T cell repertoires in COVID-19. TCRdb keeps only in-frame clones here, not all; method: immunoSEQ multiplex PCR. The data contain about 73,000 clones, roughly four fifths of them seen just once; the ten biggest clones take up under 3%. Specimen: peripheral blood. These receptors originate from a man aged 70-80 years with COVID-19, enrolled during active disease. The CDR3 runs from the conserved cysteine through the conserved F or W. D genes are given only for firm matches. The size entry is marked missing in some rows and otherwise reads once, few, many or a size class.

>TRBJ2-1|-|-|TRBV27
TGTGCCAGCAGCCTAGAGGGCTACAATGAGCAGTTCTTC
CASSLEGYNEQFF
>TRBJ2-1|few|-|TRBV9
TGTGCCAGCAGCGTAGACCTTGGAGCGAACCATGAGCAGTTCTTC
CASSVDLGANHEQFF
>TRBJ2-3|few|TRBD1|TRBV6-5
TGTGCCAGCAGTCCGACAGGGTCAGATACGCAGTATTTT
CASSPTGSDTQYF
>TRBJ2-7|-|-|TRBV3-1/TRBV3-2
TGTGCCAGCAGCCCCCGGGACTTATCCTACGAGCAGTACTTC
CASSPRDLSYEQYF
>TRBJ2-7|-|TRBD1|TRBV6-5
TGTGCCAGCATGGTCGACAGGGGGGAATCCTACGAGCAGTACTTC
CASMVDRGESYEQYF
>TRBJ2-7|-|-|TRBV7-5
TGTGCCAGAAGCTTAGCTCGGGGGGACAGGGGGTCCTACGAGCAGTACTTC
CARSLARGDRGSYEQYF
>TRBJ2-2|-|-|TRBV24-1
TGTGCCACCAGTTCCCCTCACACCGGGGAGCTGTTTTTT
CATSSPHTGELFF
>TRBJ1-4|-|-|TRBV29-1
TGCAGCGTTGAAGATAGAGCAACTAATGAAAAACTGTTTTTT
CSVEDRATNEKLFF
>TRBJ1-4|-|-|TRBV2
TGTGCCAGCAGTGAAGCGCGTAATGAAAAACTGTTTTTT
CASSEARNEKLFF
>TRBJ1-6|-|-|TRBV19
TGTGCCAGTAGTTTCACAGGGTCACCCCTCCACTTT
CASSFTGSPLHF
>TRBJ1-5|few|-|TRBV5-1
TGCGCCAGCAGCCCTGGGGGAGGGGGCAATCAGCCCCAGCATTTT
CASSPGGGGNQPQHF
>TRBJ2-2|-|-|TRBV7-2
TGTGCCAGCAGCTTAGAGGCAGGACTCGGGGAGCTGTTTTTT
CASSLEAGLGELFF
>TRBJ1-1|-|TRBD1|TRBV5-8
TGTGCCAGCAGCTCTCTGCCGGGTTGGGACAGGGGACCGAACACTGAAGCTTTCTTT
CASSSLPGWDRGPNTEAFF
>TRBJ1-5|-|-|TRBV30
TGTGCCTGGACTGACAGTCCGAATCAGCCCCAGCATTTT
CAWTDSPNQPQHF
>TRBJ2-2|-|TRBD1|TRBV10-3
TGTGCCTCGACAGGCGGACAGGGGAAGGGGAACACCGGGGAGCTGTTTTTT
CASTGGQGKGNTGELFF
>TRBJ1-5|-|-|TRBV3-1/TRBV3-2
TGTGCCAGCAGCTCTCACGACAGAGATCAGCCCCAGCATTTT
CASSSHDRDQPQHF
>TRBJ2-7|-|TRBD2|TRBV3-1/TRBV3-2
TGTGCCAGCAGCCACGGGACTATTGCCTACGAGCAGTACTTC
CASSHGTIAYEQYF
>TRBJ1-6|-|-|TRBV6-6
TGTGCCAGCAGCTACCTCTACCGACCCCTCCACTTT
CASSYLYRPLHF
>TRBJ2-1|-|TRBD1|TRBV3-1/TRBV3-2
TGTGCCAGCAGCCGGGACAGAGTTCATGAGCAGTTCTTC
CASSRDRVHEQFF
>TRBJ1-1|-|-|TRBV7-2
TGTGCCAGCAGCTTAAGGAGGGCTGAAGCTTTCTTT
CASSLRRAEAFF
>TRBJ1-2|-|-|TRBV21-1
TGTGCCAGCAGCAAAACCCCCCCTCCCGAGGGCTACACCTTC
CASSKTPPPEGYTF
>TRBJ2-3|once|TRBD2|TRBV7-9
TGTGCCAGCCGTAGCGGGAGTGCCTTCACTAGCACAGATACGCAGTATTTT
CASRSGSAFTSTDTQYF
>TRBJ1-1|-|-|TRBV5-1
TGCGCCAGCAGCTTGCAGTCCGAGAACACTGAAGCTTTCTTT
CASSLQSENTEAFF